The T cell receptor beta chain described here comes from a study of patients and donors after allogeneic stem cell transplantation. V lost 5 bases and J lost 13, with 9 bases in between. The germline CDR1 and CDR2 sequences are SGHAT and FQNNGV. The CDR3 has 11 amino acids. MiXCR was run by TCRdb on the RT-PCR reads, yielding one entry per CDR3 protein. The data show 150,000 to 200,000 distinct CDR3 sequences, with 41% seen just once and 33% held by the top ten. This sequence joins TRBV11-2 and TRBJ1-6; D perhaps matches TRBD1 (5 bases). The receptor was derived from a human donor who was either an allogeneic HSCT recipient or a stem cell or donor lymphocyte infusion donor (not recorded which). It is not recorded whose cells these are; they may come from a transplant donor. The material sequenced was blood, either unsorted or a sorted T cell fraction (not recorded which). CDR3 nucleotides: TGTGCCAGCAGCACCGGGGCTCCCCTCCACTTT. This gives the protein CASSTGAPLHF.